These T cell receptor beta chains were read from a single sample in a study of blood T cell repertoires in COVID-19. TCRdb keeps only in-frame clones here, not all; method: immunoSEQ multiplex PCR. The sample carries roughly 260,000 clones, about 87% recorded once. The specimen sequenced was peripheral blood. The receptors stem from a woman between 50 and 59 years old with acute or convalescent COVID-19. The CDR3 runs from the conserved cysteine through the conserved F or W. Clone size appears in some rows only: once, few, many, or a class for an expanded clone.

>TRBV14|.|TRBJ1-1
CASSPGGGTGAFF
>TRBV7-3|.|TRBJ1-1
CASSLAQAVNTEAFF
>TRBV7-2|few|TRBJ2-1
CASSLEIRRGDEQFF
>TRBV28|once|TRBJ1-6
CASVFSSYNSPLHF
>TRBV14|.|TRBJ2-7
CASSRGLAGYEQYF
>TRBV4-1|.|TRBJ1-2
CASRDSTGNYGYTF
>TRBV3-1/TRBV3-2|.|TRBJ1-6
CASSLGTDNSPLHF
>TRBV2|.|TRBJ2-1
CASTGLAGNEQFF
>TRBV5-1|.|TRBJ1-1
CASSLDRRGLVNTEAFF
>TRBV27|.|TRBJ1-5
CASRPGQDPIANQPQHF
>TRBV28|.|TRBJ1-2
CASSTSDRGDGYTF
>TRBV10-1|.|TRBJ1-1
CASSEVRTPIGYTEAFF